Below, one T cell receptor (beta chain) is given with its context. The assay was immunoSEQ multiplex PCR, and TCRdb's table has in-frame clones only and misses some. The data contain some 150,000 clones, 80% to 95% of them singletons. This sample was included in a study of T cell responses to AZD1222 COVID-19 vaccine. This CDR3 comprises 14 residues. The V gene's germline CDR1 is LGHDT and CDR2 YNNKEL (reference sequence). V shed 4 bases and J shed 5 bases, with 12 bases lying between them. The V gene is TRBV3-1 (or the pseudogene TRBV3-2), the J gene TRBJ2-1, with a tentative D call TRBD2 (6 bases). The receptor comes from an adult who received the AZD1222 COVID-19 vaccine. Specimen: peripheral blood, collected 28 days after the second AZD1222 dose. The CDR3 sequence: CASSRLGTNNEQFF. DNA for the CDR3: TGTGCCAGCAGCCGACTAGGAACGAACAATGAGCAGTTCTTC.